The source of this TCR beta chain is a study of siplizumab effects on memory and regulatory T cells. Points on this clone: Its matching antigen is unknown.

Sequencing was performed with immunoSEQ multiplex PCR; in TCRdb, only in-frame clones are kept and a portion is missing. The sample shows about 100,000 clones, 80% to 95% of them seen only once. Findings and limits, study-wide: Among alloreactive clones, only a minor fraction mapped to unstimulated subsets. In roughly 75-95% of proliferating CD4+ or CD8+ clones, a naive or memory phenotype could not be assigned. The alloresponse seemed to draw substantially on naive T cells, which appeared more diverse than memory cells.

Sequencing was performed on CD4+ T cells sorted from blood. This sequence was found in a human donor in good health.

This CDR3 is CASSPQRVPEKLFF. For the CDR3, the DNA is TGTGCCAGCAGCCCGCAACGGGTCCCTGAAAAACTGTTTTTT. The J gene is TRBJ1-4, the V gene TRBV11-2, with D uncertain. The CDR3 runs to 14 residues. Deletions cut 5 bases from V and 7 bases from J, with 14 bases between. Germline-derived CDR1 and CDR2 are SGHAT and FQNNGV.